This entry is about one T cell receptor (beta chain). Clones were sequenced by immunoSEQ multiplex PCR, and TCRdb holds only the in-frame ones, with some missing. The data hold tens of thousands of clones, with roughly 80% observed a single time. This specimen belongs to a study of blood T cell repertoires in COVID-19. The germline V gene encodes CDR1 MGHRA and CDR2 YSYEKL. V gave up 1 base and J gave up 4 bases; unmatched junction bases: 10. The CDR3 spans 17 residues. Source material: peripheral blood. This TCR derives from a woman in her sixties with acute or convalescent COVID-19. V and J are TRBV4-1 and TRBJ2-3; TRBD2 agrees at 8 bases. CDR3 sequence (DNA): TGCGCCAGCAGCCAAGCGTCTTACGGGGGGGCCTCAGATACGCAGTATTTT. This encodes CASSQASYGGASDTQYF.